This paragraph reports one T cell receptor beta chain. Its antigen target is currently unknown. Base qualities are not at hand, and no much larger clone is one base apart. TCR beta repertoires were profiled from peripheral blood of roughly 13 young patients with multiple sclerosis to demonstrate the VDJtools post-analysis software. The patients with multiple sclerosis were children and adolescents between roughly 6 and 17 years of age. The library was generated by PCR. The listed sequencing device is Illumina HiSeq 2500. To reduce PCR and sequencing biases, unique molecular identifiers were incorporated into the TCR beta cDNA libraries. Every 1 to 10 million input T cells yielded approximately 500,000 cDNA molecules, meaning each molecule approximated one T cell. The same protocol used for the earlier healthy control dataset was applied to prepare and sequence the patient libraries. Within a given batch, samples were prepared together, multiplexed and sequenced on the same HiSeq lane. In the source study's methods: Raw barcoded reads were processed with MIGEC, discarding single-read molecular identifier groups before consensus assembly and CDR3 extraction. VDJtools was used for post-analysis of the clonotype tables, and diversity was normalized by down-sampling every dataset to the size of the smallest sample. In repertoire overlap clustering, CDR3 amino acid sequences, but not nucleotide sequences, were matched to correct batch-related cross-sample contamination. The raw public data were reprocessed by TCRdb itself: fastp quality trimming at Q25, MiXCR clonotype calling, in-frame beta chains only. One record per CDR3 amino acid sequence lists the most common genes and DNA. Clone size and V and J calls follow TCRdb, not the original study. This sample lists 740,000 or so distinct CDR3 sequences; 53% were detected once. The top ten constitute approximately 4.4% of the sample.

The record originates from a study of post-analysis software for immune sequencing data (dated by TCRdb to about 2015). Turning to the overall study: Recorded disease courses included relapsing-remitting, secondary progressive and progressive-relapsing multiple sclerosis, with some patients lacking subtype annotation. The multiple sclerosis patient repertoires were compared with more than 9 previously published healthy control repertoires from donors aged roughly 6 to 25 years. A subset of samples was prepared in parallel using single-end sample barcoding, then pooled and co-amplified after Illumina adapter ligation.

What the research found in general, with its limitations: Strong co-clustering of samples prepared in the same batch was shown by direct clustering with F measure, prompting a batch-effect correction. Compared with controls, multiple sclerosis patients had significantly lower normalized Chao1 diversity, a finding suggesting substantial peripheral T-cell clonal expansion. The control group was slightly older than the multiple sclerosis patient group.

Sequenced material: blood. The clonotype comes from a girl under 18 with multiple sclerosis.

The bases are TGTGCCAGCAGCTTCGGGGGGACTCTCACCCACTATGGCTACACCTTC. This yields the protein CASSFGGTLTHYGYTF. The rearranged segments are TRBV7-9 and TRBJ1-2; perhaps TRBD1 is the D gene, with 5 bases matching. There are 16 amino acids in the CDR3, from cysteine to phenylalanine inclusive. The sequence is cut down to CDR3 DNA, 48 bases in frame from base 1. Trimming costs V 3 bases and J 3 bases, and their ends lie 17 bases apart. The CDR1 and CDR2 encoded by the germline V gene (reference sequence) are SEHNR and FQNEAQ.